This T cell receptor (beta chain) was sequenced for a study of T cells in Graves' hyperthyroidism and ophthalmopathy. This clonotype was counted many times. Its antigen is not identified. Lactation, pregnancy, other autoimmune disease or uncontrolled infection led to exclusion of patients. Amplified TCR beta CDR3 regions derived from RNA transcripts. The primer set for the first-round RT-PCR of the TCR CDR3 was HTBI. TCRdb independently ran MiXCR on the multiplex PCR reads; one entry per CDR3 protein. The sample lists about 200,000 distinct CDR3 sequences; around 17% were seen once. General study points: Ophthalmopathy could be told apart from stable hyperthyroidism with a 13 V-J model. Appearing also in blood were most of the thyroid clonotypes expanded above 0.001.

V lost 4 bases and J 7 bases, leaving 22 bases between the germline ends. Germline V gene sequence: CDR1 SGHVS, CDR2 FQNEAQ. CDR3 size: 16 residues. This TCR was recovered from a woman between 45 and 60 years old with Graves' hyperthyroidism. Sequencing was done on a sample of blood. V gene TRBV7-8 combines with J gene TRBJ2-5; either TRBD1 or TRBD2 may supply D (6 bases each). CDR3 sequence: CASSSRWRGEGGTQYF. The CDR3 DNA reads as TGTGCCAGCAGCTCACGTTGGAGGGGGGAAGGCGGGACCCAGTACTTC.